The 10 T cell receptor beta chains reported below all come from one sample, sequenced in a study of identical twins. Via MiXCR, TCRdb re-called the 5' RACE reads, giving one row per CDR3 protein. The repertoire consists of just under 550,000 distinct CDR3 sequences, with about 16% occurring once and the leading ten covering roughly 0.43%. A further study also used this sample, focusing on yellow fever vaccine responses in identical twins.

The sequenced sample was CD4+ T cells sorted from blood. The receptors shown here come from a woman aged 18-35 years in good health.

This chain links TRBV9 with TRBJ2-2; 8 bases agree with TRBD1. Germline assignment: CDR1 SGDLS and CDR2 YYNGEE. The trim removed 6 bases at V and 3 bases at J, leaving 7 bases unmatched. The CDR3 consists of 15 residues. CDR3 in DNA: TGTGCCAGCACTCCTCAGGGGGCAGACACCGGGGAGCTGTTTTTT. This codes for CASTPQGADTGELFF.

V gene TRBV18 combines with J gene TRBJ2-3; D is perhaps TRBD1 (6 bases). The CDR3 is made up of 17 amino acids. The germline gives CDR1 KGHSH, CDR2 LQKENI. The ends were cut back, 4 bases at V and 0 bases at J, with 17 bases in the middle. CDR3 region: CASSLASGAPSTDTQYF. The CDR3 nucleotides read TGTGCCAGCTCACTTGCATCAGGGGCCCCTAGCACAGATACGCAGTATTTT.

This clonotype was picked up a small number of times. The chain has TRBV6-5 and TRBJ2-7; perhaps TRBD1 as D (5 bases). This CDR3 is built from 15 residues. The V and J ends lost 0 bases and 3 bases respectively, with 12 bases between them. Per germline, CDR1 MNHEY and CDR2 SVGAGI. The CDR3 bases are TGTGCCAGCAGTTACTCGGGGCAGGGTATCTACGAGCAGTACTTC. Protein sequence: CASSYSGQGIYEQYF.

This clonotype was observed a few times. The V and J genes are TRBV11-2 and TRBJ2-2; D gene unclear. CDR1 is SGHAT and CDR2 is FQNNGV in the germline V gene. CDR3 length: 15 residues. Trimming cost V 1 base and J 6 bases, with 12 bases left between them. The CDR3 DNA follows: TGTGCCAGCAGCTTAGTAAGGGCTGGGTCCGGGGAGCTGTTTTTT. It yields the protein CASSLVRAGSGELFF.

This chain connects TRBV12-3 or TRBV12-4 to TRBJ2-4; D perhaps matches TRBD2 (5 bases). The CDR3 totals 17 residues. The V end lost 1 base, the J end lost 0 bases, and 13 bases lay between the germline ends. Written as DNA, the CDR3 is TGTGCCAGCAGTTTAGGCAGTGGGAGCTTAGCCAAAAACATTCAGTACTTC. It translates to CASSLGSGSLAKNIQYF.

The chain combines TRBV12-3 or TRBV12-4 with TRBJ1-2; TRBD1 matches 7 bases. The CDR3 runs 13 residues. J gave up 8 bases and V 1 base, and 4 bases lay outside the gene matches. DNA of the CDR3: TGTGCCAGCAGTTTAGTGTCGGGACAGGGCTACACCTTC. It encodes CASSLVSGQGYTF.

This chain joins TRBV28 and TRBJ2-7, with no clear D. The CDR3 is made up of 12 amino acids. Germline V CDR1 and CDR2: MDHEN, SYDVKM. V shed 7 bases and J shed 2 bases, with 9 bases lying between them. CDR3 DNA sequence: TGTGCCAGCACCTCGGACGCCTACGAGCAGTACTTC. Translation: CASTSDAYEQYF.

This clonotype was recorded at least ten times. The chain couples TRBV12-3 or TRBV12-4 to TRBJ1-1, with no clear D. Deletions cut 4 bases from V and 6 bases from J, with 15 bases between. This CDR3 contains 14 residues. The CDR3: CASSSDVGRAEAFF. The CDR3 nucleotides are TGTGCCAGCAGTTCAGACGTGGGGAGAGCTGAAGCTTTCTTT.

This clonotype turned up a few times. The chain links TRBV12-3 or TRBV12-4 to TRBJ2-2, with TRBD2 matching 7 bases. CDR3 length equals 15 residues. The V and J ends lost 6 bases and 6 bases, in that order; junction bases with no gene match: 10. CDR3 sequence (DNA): TGTGCCAGCAGCTTAACGCGCGGGAGTGCCGGGGAGCTGTTTTTT. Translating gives CASSLTRGSAGELFF.

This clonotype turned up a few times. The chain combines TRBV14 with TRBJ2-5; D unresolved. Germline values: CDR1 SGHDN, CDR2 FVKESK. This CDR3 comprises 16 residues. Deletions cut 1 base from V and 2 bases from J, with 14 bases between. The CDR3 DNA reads TGTGCCAGCAGCCAAGTTCTCAACCCAAGACAAGAGACCCAGTACTTC. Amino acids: CASSQVLNPRQETQYF.